The source of this T cell receptor (beta chain) is a study of CD8 T cell repertoires and HIV-1 epitope variants. Study overall: T cells were cultured for 10 days with cytokines added on days 3 and 7.

As concerns this clone: Its antigen remains unknown.

The CDR3 sequence is 15 residues long. The ends were cut back, 1 base at V and 3 bases at J, with 12 bases in the middle. Germline lookup yields CDR1 MGHRA and CDR2 YSYEKL. The data were produced by immunoSEQ multiplex PCR, yet TCRdb's version contains in-frame clones alone and is incomplete. The table lists some 5,000 clones, 65% of them singletons, with about 44% in the top ten. V gene TRBV4-1 combines with J gene TRBJ1-1, with D maybe TRBD1 (5 bases). Sequences were obtained from cultured CD8+ T cells derived from PBMCs. This sequence originates from a male donor with HIV. Here the CDR3 DNA reads TGCGCCAGCAGCCAAGTGGATTCCAGGGACACTGAAGCTTTCTTT. This codes for CASSQVDSRDTEAFF.